This passage covers 6 T cell receptor beta chains from one sample sequenced in a study of OX40 agonist ivuxolimab in advanced cancers. Sequencing was performed with immunoSEQ multiplex PCR; in TCRdb, only in-frame clones are kept and a portion is missing. The sample holds 55,000 to 85,000 clones; more than 70% are singletons and the top ten take around 0.63%. The sample was CD4+ or CD8+ T cells sorted from blood, taken in a trial of the OX40 agonist ivuxolimab. Every receptor here comes from an adult with an advanced solid tumor such as melanoma, head and neck, liver or kidney cancer.

This clone was seen once. The rearrangement joins TRBV4-3 to TRBJ2-5, with TRBD2 matching 11 bases. V shed 4 bases and J 5 bases; nucleotides not matched to a gene: 9. Germline V gives CDR1 LGHNA, CDR2 YSLEER. The CDR3 runs 16 residues. The CDR3 nucleotides read TGCGCCAGCAGCCCCGGTAGCGGGGGGGCCGTGGAGACCCAGTACTTC. It is translated as CASSPGSGGAVETQYF.

The chain couples TRBV10-2 to TRBJ2-1, with 7 positions matching TRBD1. V shed 8 bases, J shed 8 bases, and the junction held 15 bases outside the gene matches. The CDR3 sequence is 15 residues long. Germline lookup yields CDR1 WSHSY and CDR2 SAAADI. The CDR3 loop is CASGKDRGPGDEQFF. The CDR3 DNA sequence: TGCGCCAGCGGTAAGGATAGGGGGCCGGGCGATGAGCAGTTCTTC.

The chain couples TRBV5-1 to TRBJ1-2; 7 bases map to TRBD1. The CDR3 length is 17 residues. V lost 5 bases and J lost 7; bases outside the gene matches: 20. Looked up from germline, CDR1 is SGHRS and CDR2 is YFSETQ. CDR3 sequence (DNA): TGCGCCAGCAGACTTCTTATTTCGGGACAGCCGGTGGGTGGCTACACCTTC. It specifies CASRLLISGQPVGGYTF.

The chain has TRBV7-8 and TRBJ1-5; D remains ambiguous. With 5 bases removed from V and 6 bases from J, the gap between germline ends came to 14 bases. This CDR3 is built from 14 residues. The germline V gene encodes CDR1 SGHVS and CDR2 FQNEAQ. CDR3 sequence reads: CASSDKLLAQPQHF. DNA for the CDR3: TGTGCCAGCAGCGATAAACTTTTAGCTCAGCCCCAGCATTTT.

The chain joins TRBV10-3 to TRBJ1-1; D unclear. This CDR3 region has 15 residues. V was trimmed by 0 bases and J by 1 base, leaving 9 bases between them. The germline gives CDR1 ENHRY, CDR2 SYGVKD. The CDR3: CAISESIHGNTEAFF. CDR3 coding DNA: TGTGCCATCAGTGAGTCGATACACGGGAACACTGAAGCTTTCTTT.

V is TRBV12-5 and J is TRBJ2-3; D ambiguous. Deletions cut 2 bases from V and 5 bases from J, with 11 bases between. The germline CDR1 and CDR2 sequences are LGHNT and FRNRAP. The CDR3 has 14 residues. CDR3 DNA: TGTGCTAGTGGTTTGATACCCTCCCAAGATACGCAGTATTTT. This codes for CASGLIPSQDTQYF. Full variable domain (remainder filled in from reference TRBV12-5 and TRBJ2-3): DARVTQTPRHKVTEMGQEVTMRCQPILGHNTVFWYRQTMMQGLELLAYFRNRAPLDDSGMPKDRFSAEMPDATLATLKIQPSEPRDSAVYFCASGLIPSQDTQYFGPGTRLTVL.